This T cell receptor beta chain was profiled in a study of blood T cell repertoires in COVID-19. About the research overall: PBMCs, B-cell-depleted T cells, or T cells were the source of the cDNA or gDNA that made up the material.

Per the original data handling: Estimates of nucleated cell counts were drawn from the amplification of reference gene primers. Using immunoSEQ multiplex PCR, the repertoire was profiled, and TCRdb retains in-frame clones only, with some absent. V, J and clone size are taken as reported in that table, and D and trimming were inferred from the DNA itself. The repertoire holds around 80,000 clones, with about 80% as singletons. Trimming shortened V by 3 bases and J by 12 bases, and 11 bases separated the two germline ends. The CDR3 spans 12 residues. Germline assignment: CDR1 ENHRY and CDR2 SYGVKD. The material sequenced was peripheral blood. J is TRBJ1-4 and V is TRBV10-3, with TRBD1 as a possible D gene (5 bases). This receptor was identified in a man in his forties or fifties with active or convalescent COVID-19. CDR3 DNA: TGTGCCATCAGTGACCGGGGGAGGGAACTGTTTTTT. Encoded protein: CAISDRGRELFF.